The rows below give T cell receptor beta chains drawn from one sample of a study of blood T cells in healthy people across ages. TCRdb processed the 5' RACE reads anew with MiXCR; each CDR3 protein has one entry. Seen here are 800,000 to 950,000 distinct CDR3 sequences, roughly 35% observed once, and the top ten hold about an eighth. Source material: blood. These receptors all stem from a man aged 18 to 35 in good health. Each CDR3 is given with its conserved first and last residue. The order of the fields is clone size, V gene, J gene, D gene, CDR3 protein, CDR3 DNA. The D gene is left open where the match is weak. Clone sizes are given selectively: once, few, many, or a class where the clone is expanded.

>few|TRBV6-5|TRBJ2-7|-
CASSGGDSSYEQYF
TGTGCCAGCAGTGGGGGGGACAGCTCCTACGAGCAGTACTTC
>few|TRBV12-3/TRBV12-4|TRBJ2-2|TRBD1
CASSPLGQGRTGELFF
TGTGCCAGCAGTCCTCTGGGACAGGGGAGAACCGGGGAGCTGTTTTTT
>-|TRBV29-1|TRBJ2-5|-
CSASNEQYF
TGCAGCGCCTCGAATGAGCAGTACTTC
>few|TRBV6-5|TRBJ1-1|-
CASSFGRMNTEAFF
TGTGCCAGCAGTTTCGGACGGATGAACACTGAAGCTTTCTTT
>-|TRBV7-6|TRBJ2-6|-
CASSLEARPGANVLTF
TGTGCCAGCAGCTTAGAGGCCCGCCCTGGGGCCAACGTCCTGACTTTC
>few|TRBV5-5|TRBJ2-2|-
CASSVGTPYTGELFF
TGTGCCAGCAGCGTCGGGACACCTTACACCGGGGAGCTGTTTTTT
>once|TRBV24-1|TRBJ1-5|-
CATSGGGRSNQPQHF
TGTGCCACCAGTGGTGGGGGCCGTAGCAATCAGCCCCAGCATTTT
>few|TRBV7-2|TRBJ1-4|-
CASSRKLLLTAPGPNNEKLFF
TGTGCCAGCAGCCGTAAATTGCTCCTTACGGCCCCAGGGCCTAATAATGAAAAACTGTTTTTT
>few|TRBV20-1|TRBJ1-5|-
CSARFSFNQPQHF
TGCAGTGCTAGATTTTCGTTTAATCAGCCCCAGCATTTT
>-|TRBV30|TRBJ2-3|TRBD2
CAWSSSSGGYGDTQYF
TGTGCCTGGAGTTCGTCTAGCGGGGGGTATGGAGATACGCAGTATTTT
>-|TRBV29-1|TRBJ1-1|-
CSVTADEINTEAFF
TGCAGCGTTACGGCGGACGAAATAAACACTGAAGCTTTCTTT
>few|TRBV5-4|TRBJ1-2|-
CVSSLVGQNYGYTF
TGTGTCAGCAGCTTGGTCGGACAGAACTATGGCTACACCTTC
>many|TRBV6-2/TRBV6-3|TRBJ2-7|TRBD2
CASSRTGTSSAQYF
TGTGCCAGCAGTCGAACCGGGACTAGCAGCGCGCAGTACTTC
>few|TRBV12-3/TRBV12-4|TRBJ2-7|-
CASSLLQDYEQYF
TGTGCCAGCAGTTTGCTACAGGACTACGAGCAGTACTTC
>few|TRBV7-3|TRBJ2-1|-
CASSLSVLGEQFF
TGTGCCAGCAGCTTGAGCGTCCTGGGCGAGCAGTTCTTC
>few|TRBV27|TRBJ2-5|TRBD1
CASSSSTGGINEQYF
TGTGCCAGCAGTTCGTCGACAGGGGGGATCAATGAGCAGTACTTC
>-|TRBV9|TRBJ2-1|TRBD2
CASSVGGSGGLEYNEQFF
TGTGCCAGCAGCGTAGGGGGTAGCGGGGGTCTCGAGTACAATGAGCAGTTCTTC
>few|TRBV25-1|TRBJ1-2|TRBD1
CASSMTGRFGGYTF
TGTGCCAGCAGTATGACAGGGAGATTCGGTGGCTACACCTTC
>-|TRBV2|TRBJ1-2|-
CASSEPTGGYTF
TGTGCCAGCAGTGAACCGACGGGGGGCTACACCTTC
>many|TRBV6-6|TRBJ1-2|TRBD1
CASSYRTGKDGYTF
TGTGCCAGCAGTTACCGGACAGGGAAGGATGGCTACACCTTC
>few|TRBV7-3|TRBJ2-1|-
CASSISGQEAFNEQFF
TGTGCCAGCAGTATTAGCGGACAGGAAGCTTTCAATGAGCAGTTCTTC
>-|TRBV9|TRBJ1-2|-
CASSTGPGGMYGYTF
TGTGCCAGCAGCACCGGTCCCGGGGGGATGTATGGCTACACCTTC
>few|TRBV20-1|TRBJ1-6|-
CSATNQGIESPLHF
TGCAGTGCAACCAACCAGGGGATTGAGTCACCCCTCCACTTT
>few|TRBV5-5|TRBJ1-4|-
CASSPLYPPGYFNEKLFF
TGTGCCAGCAGCCCACTTTACCCCCCAGGCTACTTTAATGAAAAACTGTTTTTT
>few|TRBV15|TRBJ2-3|-
CATSRERSRADTQYF
TGTGCCACCAGCAGAGAGAGGTCACGGGCAGATACGCAGTATTTT
>many|TRBV10-3|TRBJ2-3|-
CAISGTGPSRDTQYF
TGTGCCATCAGTGGAACGGGACCGTCTAGGGATACGCAGTATTTT
>few|TRBV20-1|TRBJ1-6|TRBD1
CSGSGRGQSPLHF
TGCAGTGGATCGGGCAGGGGGCAATCACCCCTCCACTTT
>-|TRBV10-3|TRBJ2-1|-
CAISESNLNYNEQFF
TGTGCCATCAGTGAGTCGAACTTAAACTACAATGAGCAGTTCTTC
>few|TRBV20-1|TRBJ2-1|-
CSAEQPGQWNEQFF
TGCAGTGCCGAACAGCCCGGGCAGTGGAATGAGCAGTTCTTC
>few|TRBV2|TRBJ2-7|TRBD1
CASRHRDRPYEQYF
TGTGCCAGCAGGCACCGGGACAGACCCTACGAGCAGTACTTC
>-|TRBV27|TRBJ2-1|TRBD1
CASTMGDRVHNEQFF
TGTGCCAGCACCATGGGGGACAGGGTTCACAATGAGCAGTTCTTC
>-|TRBV11-2|TRBJ1-1|-
CASSLLGGGEAFF
TGTGCCAGCAGCTTATTGGGCGGGGGTGAAGCTTTCTTT
>-|TRBV28|TRBJ1-5|TRBD1
CASSLSYGTGHNQPQHF
TGTGCCAGCAGTTTGTCCTACGGGACAGGGCATAATCAGCCCCAGCATTTT
>many|TRBV6-5|TRBJ1-2|-
CASSYATRQVSGYTF
TGTGCCAGCAGTTACGCGACCAGGCAGGTTTCGGGCTACACCTTC
>-|TRBV7-2|TRBJ1-1|TRBD1
CASSLRGPGPNTEAFF
TGTGCCAGCAGCTTAAGGGGGCCGGGGCCCAACACTGAAGCTTTCTTT
>-|TRBV5-6|TRBJ1-1|-
CASSPRGLLEAFF
TGTGCCAGCAGCCCACGGGGGCTCCTTGAAGCTTTCTTT
>-|TRBV6-1|TRBJ1-2|-
CASSLRSTGIGYTF
TGTGCCAGCAGCCTAAGGTCCACAGGGATTGGCTACACCTTC
>-|TRBV11-2|TRBJ2-3|TRBD1
CASSLSRDSYTDTQYF
TGTGCCAGCAGCCTAAGTCGGGACAGTTACACAGATACGCAGTATTTT
>-|TRBV9|TRBJ2-7|-
CASSGRDSKNYEQYF
TGTGCCAGCAGCGGGCGGGACTCTAAAAACTACGAGCAGTACTTC
>many|TRBV29-1|TRBJ2-3|-
CSVDDYSDSTDTQYF
TGCAGCGTCGACGACTATTCCGATAGCACAGATACGCAGTATTTT
>few|TRBV5-1|TRBJ2-5|-
CASSSWDQETQYF
TGCGCCAGCAGCTCATGGGACCAAGAGACCCAGTACTTC
>-|TRBV2|TRBJ2-7|-
CASSASAGSGEQYF
TGTGCCAGCAGTGCAAGCGCCGGGTCAGGCGAGCAGTACTTC
>-|TRBV18|TRBJ2-3|-
CATKDSLVSTDTQYF
TGTGCCACCAAGGACTCCCTCGTTAGCACAGATACGCAGTATTTT
>-|TRBV3-1|TRBJ2-3|-
CASSQEPTSDTQYF
TGTGCCAGCAGCCAGGAGCCGACCTCCGATACGCAGTATTTT
>-|TRBV5-1|TRBJ2-1|TRBD2
CASSLSTGGGEQFF
TGCGCCAGCAGCTTGAGTACGGGCGGGGGTGAGCAGTTCTTC